Shown below are 3 T cell receptor beta chains from a single sample sequenced in a study of OX40 agonist ivuxolimab in advanced cancers. Measured with immunoSEQ multiplex PCR; TCRdb has only the in-frame clones, and not every one. The sample comprises about 38,000 clones, 80% to 85% of which are singletons, and roughly 10% rests with the top ten. The sample consisted of CD4+ or CD8+ T cells sorted from blood, taken in a trial of the OX40 agonist ivuxolimab. All receptors derive from an adult with an advanced solid tumor such as melanoma, head and neck, liver or kidney cancer.

V usage is TRBV18 and J usage is TRBJ2-5; the match to TRBD2 covers 10 bases. The DNA end is a closer match to TRBJ2-7, so the J assignment may be wrong. The CDR3 sequence is 18 residues long. The germline V gene encodes CDR1 KGHSH and CDR2 LQKENI. The CDR3 is CASSPLDPWVAGGYEQYF. The CDR3 DNA reads TGTGCCAGCTCACCACTGGATCCCTGGGTAGCGGGAGGTTACGAGCAGTACTTC.

The chain carries TRBV5-1 and TRBJ1-5; 8 bases fit TRBD1. Germline V gene data show CDR1 as SGHRS and CDR2 as YFSETQ. The V segment lost 0 bases and the J segment 7 bases; nucleotides outside the gene matches: 3. The CDR3 is made up of 14 amino acids. CDR3 sequence reads: CASSLEAGGQPQHF. The CDR3 DNA follows: TGCGCCAGCAGCTTGGAGGCAGGGGGCCAGCCCCAGCATTTT.

The chain recombines TRBV15 with TRBJ2-7; D is perhaps TRBD1 (6 bases). The CDR3 has 15 residues. The germline CDR1 and CDR2 sequences are LNHNV and YYDKDF (reference sequence). The germline V and J ends were trimmed by 5 bases and 2 bases, with 16 bases remaining between them. The CDR3 DNA reads TGTGCCACCAGCGGGGGAAGGAGACAGGCCTACGAGCAGTACTTC. Its translation: CATSGGRRQAYEQYF. The whole variable domain, filled in from reference TRBV15 and TRBJ2-7, reads DAMVIQNPRYQVTQFGKPVTLSCSQTLNHNVMYWYQQKSSQAPKLLFHYYDKDFNNEADTPDNFQSRRPNTSFCFLDIRSPGLGDTAMYLCATSGGRRQAYEQYFGPGTRLTVT.